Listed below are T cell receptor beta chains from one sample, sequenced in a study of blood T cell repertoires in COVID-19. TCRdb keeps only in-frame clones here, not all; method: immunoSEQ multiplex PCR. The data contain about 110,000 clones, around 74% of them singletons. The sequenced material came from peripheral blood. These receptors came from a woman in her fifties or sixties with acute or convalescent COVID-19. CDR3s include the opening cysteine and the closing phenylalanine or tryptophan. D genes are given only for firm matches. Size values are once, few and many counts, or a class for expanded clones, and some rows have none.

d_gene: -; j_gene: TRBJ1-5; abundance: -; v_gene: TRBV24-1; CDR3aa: CATARGLGQPQHF; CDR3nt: TGTGCCACCGCCCGGGGACTCGGTCAGCCCCAGCATTTT
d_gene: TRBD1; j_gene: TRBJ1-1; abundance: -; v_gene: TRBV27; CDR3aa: CASRQQGGTEAFF; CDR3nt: TGTGCCAGCAGACAACAGGGGGGCACTGAAGCTTTCTTT
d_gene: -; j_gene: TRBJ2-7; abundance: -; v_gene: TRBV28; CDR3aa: CASSRGWYEQYF; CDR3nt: TGTGCCAGCAGCCGAGGGTGGTACGAGCAGTACTTC
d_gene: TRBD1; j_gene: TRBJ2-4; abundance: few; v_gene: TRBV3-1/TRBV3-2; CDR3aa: CASSQTGGKNIQYF; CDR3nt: TGTGCCAGCAGCCAAACAGGGGGCAAAAACATTCAGTACTTC
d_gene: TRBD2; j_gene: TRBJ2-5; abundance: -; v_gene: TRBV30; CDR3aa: CAWTRLAGRQETQYF; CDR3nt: TGTGCCTGGACCAGACTAGCGGGCCGTCAAGAGACCCAGTACTTC
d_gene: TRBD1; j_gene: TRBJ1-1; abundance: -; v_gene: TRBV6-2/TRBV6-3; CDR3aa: CASSYPTGSVAEAFF; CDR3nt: TGTGCCAGCAGTTACCCGACAGGGTCGGTTGCTGAAGCTTTCTTT
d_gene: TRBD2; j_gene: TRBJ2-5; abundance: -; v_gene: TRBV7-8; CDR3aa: CASSSHPPTASGAGETQYF; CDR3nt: TGTGCCAGCAGCTCTCATCCTCCTACAGCTAGCGGGGCGGGAGAGACCCAGTACTTC
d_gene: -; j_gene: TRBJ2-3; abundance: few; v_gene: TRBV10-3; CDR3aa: CAMKGAPSTDTQYF; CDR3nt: TGTGCCATGAAGGGAGCACCTAGCACAGATACGCAGTATTTT
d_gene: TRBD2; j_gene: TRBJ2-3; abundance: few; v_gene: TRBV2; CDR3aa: CATSTPLAGSTDTQYF; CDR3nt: TGTGCCACATCGACCCCTCTAGCGGGGTCAACAGATACGCAGTATTTT
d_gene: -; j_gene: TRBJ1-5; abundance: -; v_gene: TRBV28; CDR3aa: CASTYRGFYQPQHF; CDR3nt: TGTGCCAGCACCTATAGGGGTTTCTATCAGCCCCAGCATTTT
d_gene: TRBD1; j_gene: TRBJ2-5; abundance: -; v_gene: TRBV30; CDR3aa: CAWSDAGTGYETQYF; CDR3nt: TGTGCCTGGAGTGATGCGGGGACAGGTTATGAGACCCAGTACTTC
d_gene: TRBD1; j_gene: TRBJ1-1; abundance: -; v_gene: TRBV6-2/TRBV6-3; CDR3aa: CASSYPGTGRNTEAFF; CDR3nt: TGTGCCAGCAGTTACCCTGGGACAGGCAGGAACACTGAAGCTTTCTTT
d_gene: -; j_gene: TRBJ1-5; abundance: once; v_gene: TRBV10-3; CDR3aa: CAISPSGDNQPQHF; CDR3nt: TGTGCCATCTCCCCCTCAGGGGACAATCAGCCCCAGCATTTT
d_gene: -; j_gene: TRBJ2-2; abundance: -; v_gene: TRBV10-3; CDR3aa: CAISEGRANTGELFF; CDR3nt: TGTGCCATCAGTGAAGGCAGGGCGAACACCGGGGAGCTGTTTTTT
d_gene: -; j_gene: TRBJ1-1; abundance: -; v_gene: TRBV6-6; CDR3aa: CASSSSMGGTEAFF; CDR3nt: TGTGCCAGCAGTTCGTCGATGGGGGGCACTGAAGCTTTCTTT
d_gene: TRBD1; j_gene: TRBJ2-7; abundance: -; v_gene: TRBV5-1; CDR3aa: CASSPAMGDRGYEQYF; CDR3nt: TGCGCCAGCAGCCCCGCCATGGGGGACAGGGGCTACGAGCAGTACTTC
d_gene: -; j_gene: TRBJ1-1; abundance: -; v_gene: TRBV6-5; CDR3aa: CASSYSGRGTEAFF; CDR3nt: TGTGCCAGCAGTTACTCTGGCAGGGGCACTGAAGCTTTCTTT
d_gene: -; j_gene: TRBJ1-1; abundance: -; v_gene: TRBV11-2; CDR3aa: CASSALGGTEAFF; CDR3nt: TGTGCCAGCAGCGCCCTGGGGGGAACTGAAGCTTTCTTT
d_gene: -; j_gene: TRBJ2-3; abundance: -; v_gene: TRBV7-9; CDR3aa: CASSFPRGSTDTQYF; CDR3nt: TGTGCCAGCAGCTTCCCACGGGGAAGCACAGATACGCAGTATTTT
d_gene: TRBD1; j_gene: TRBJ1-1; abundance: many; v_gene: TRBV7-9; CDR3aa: CASSLGAGGEAFF; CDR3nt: TGTGCCAGCAGCTTAGGGGCAGGGGGCGAAGCTTTCTTT
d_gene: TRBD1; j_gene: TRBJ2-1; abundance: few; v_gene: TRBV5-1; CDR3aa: CASSSSPTGLNNEQFF; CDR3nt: TGCGCCAGCAGCTCATCACCGACAGGGCTGAACAATGAGCAGTTCTTC
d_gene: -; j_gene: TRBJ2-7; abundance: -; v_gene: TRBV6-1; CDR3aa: CASSLSQDNEQYF; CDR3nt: TGTGCCAGCAGTTTATCACAGGATAACGAGCAGTACTTC
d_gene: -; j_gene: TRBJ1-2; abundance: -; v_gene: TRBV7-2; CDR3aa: CASRPPGADLYGYTF; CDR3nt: TGTGCCAGCAGGCCTCCAGGGGCCGACCTCTATGGCTACACCTTC
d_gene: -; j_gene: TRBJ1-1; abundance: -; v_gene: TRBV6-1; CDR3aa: CASSESRVAEAFF; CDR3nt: TGTGCCAGCAGTGAAAGTCGGGTCGCTGAAGCTTTCTTT
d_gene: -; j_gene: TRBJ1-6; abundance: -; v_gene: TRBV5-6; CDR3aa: CASSLRGGGSPLHF; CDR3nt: TGTGCCAGCAGCTTACGAGGGGGGGGTTCACCCCTCCACTTT
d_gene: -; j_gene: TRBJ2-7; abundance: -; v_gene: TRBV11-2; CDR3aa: CASSFSSKNIRGVYEQYF; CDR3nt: TGTGCCAGCAGCTTTTCTTCAAAAAACATCAGGGGCGTTTACGAGCAGTACTTC
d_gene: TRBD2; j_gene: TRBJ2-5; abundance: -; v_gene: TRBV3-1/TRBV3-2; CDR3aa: CASSQGASGYQETQYF; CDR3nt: TGTGCCAGCAGCCAGGGTGCTAGCGGGTATCAAGAGACCCAGTACTTC
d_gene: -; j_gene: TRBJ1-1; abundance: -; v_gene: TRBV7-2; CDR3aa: CASSSSEGMGAFF; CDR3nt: TGTGCCAGCAGCTCCTCCGAGGGTATGGGGGCTTTCTTT
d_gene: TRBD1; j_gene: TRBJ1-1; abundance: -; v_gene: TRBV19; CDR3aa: CASNPGDRALMNTEAFF; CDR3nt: TGTGCCAGTAACCCTGGGGACAGGGCTTTGATGAACACTGAAGCTTTCTTT
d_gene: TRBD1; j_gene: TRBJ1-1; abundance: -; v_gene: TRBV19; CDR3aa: CASGRRDSEAFF; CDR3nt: TGTGCCAGTGGAAGACGGGACAGTGAAGCTTTCTTT
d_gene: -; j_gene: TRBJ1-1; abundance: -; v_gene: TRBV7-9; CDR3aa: CASSLEGGLNTEAFF; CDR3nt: TGTGCCAGCAGCTTAGAGGGGGGGTTGAACACTGAAGCTTTCTTT